This T cell receptor (beta chain) was sequenced during a study of cytotoxic CD8 clonotypes in ibrutinib-treated CLL. This clone was observed a single time. This CDR3 comprises 14 residues. Germline V lookup: CDR1 SQVTM, CDR2 ANQGSEA. After removal of 1 base from V and 4 bases from J, the junction contained 3 bases not matched to a gene. Using immunoSEQ multiplex PCR, the repertoire was profiled, and TCRdb retains in-frame clones only, with some absent. The sample has around 97,000 clones; around 80% are singletons. Sequenced material: PBMCs, taken after 12 months of ibrutinib treatment. The J gene is TRBJ2-5, the V gene TRBV29-1; 10 bases are a match to TRBD2. The clonotype comes from a human donor with chronic lymphocytic leukemia. The DNA of the CDR3 is TGCAGCGTTGAAGTAGCGGGGGGTGGAGAGACCCAGTACTTC. Protein sequence: CSVEVAGGGETQYF.